A selection of T cell receptor beta chains follows, all from one sample in a study of patients and donors after allogeneic stem cell transplantation. TCRdb independently ran MiXCR on the RT-PCR reads; one entry per CDR3 protein. The data show about a million distinct CDR3 sequences, more than 15% seen once. The material sequenced was blood, either unsorted or a sorted T cell fraction (not recorded which). Receptors were obtained from a human donor who was either an allogeneic HSCT recipient or a stem cell or donor lymphocyte infusion donor (not recorded which). It is not recorded whose cells these are; they may come from a transplant donor. Each CDR3 is given with its conserved first and last residue. Each record gives: CDR3 length, clone size, V gene, D gene, J gene, CDR3 protein, CDR3 DNA. A D gene is named only where the DNA matches it firmly. Size is stated for part of the rows, as once, few or many counts, or as a class when the clone is expanded.

12,-,TRBV20-1,-,TRBJ2-3,CSAKEGFDTQYF,TGCAGTGCTAAGGAGGGGTTCGATACGCAGTATTTT
13,-,TRBV5-1,-,TRBJ2-3,CASSFLGSDTQYF,TGCGCCAGCAGCTTTTTAGGGTCAGATACGCAGTATTTT
12,-,TRBV4-3,-,TRBJ1-2,CASSPWGYGYTF,TGCGCCAGCAGCCCCTGGGGCTATGGCTACACCTTC
15,many,TRBV4-3,TRBD1,TRBJ1-3,CASSSEGASGNTIYF,TGCGCCAGCAGCTCTGAGGGGGCAAGTGGAAACACCATATATTTT
16,-,TRBV9,TRBD2,TRBJ2-2,CASSSPGGAGTGELFF,TGTGCCAGCAGCTCCCCGGGGGGGGCCGGGACCGGGGAGCTGTTTTTT
16,few,TRBV6-2/TRBV6-3,TRBD2,TRBJ2-7,CASSHRLADISYEQYF,TGTGCCAGCAGTCATCGACTAGCGGATATATCCTACGAGCAGTACTTC
13,many,TRBV12-3/TRBV12-4,-,TRBJ1-1,CASRFLLNTEAFF,TGTGCCAGCAGATTCCTGCTTAACACTGAAGCTTTCTTT
14,few,TRBV6-5,TRBD1,TRBJ1-4,CASSSTGQGEKLFF,TGTGCCAGCAGTTCCACAGGACAGGGAGAGAAACTGTTTTTT
15,-,TRBV11-2,-,TRBJ1-6,CASSFGPNYNSPLHF,TGTGCCAGCAGTTTCGGCCCAAACTATAATTCACCCCTCCACTTT
15,-,TRBV9,TRBD1,TRBJ1-6,CASSVTGTGGATLHF,TGTGCCAGCAGCGTGACCGGGACAGGGGGGGCCACCCTCCACTTT
14,-,TRBV7-6,-,TRBJ2-6,CASSPSLGANVLTF,TGTGCCAGCAGCCCATCTCTGGGCGCCAACGTCCTGACTTTC